The 21 T cell receptor beta chains below all came from one sample that was sequenced in a study of cytomegalovirus exposure and HLA in healthy donors. Assay used: immunoSEQ multiplex PCR; TCRdb lists only in-frame clones, some missing. The sample lists 200,000 or so clones, more than 65% occurring once. Sequenced sample: PBMCs. Source of these receptors: a woman aged 25-40 years in good health and CMV-seropositive.

The chain recombines TRBV7-6 with TRBJ2-7, with a possible D match to TRBD1 (6 bases). Deletions cut 3 bases from V and 2 bases from J, with 11 bases between. The CDR3 sequence is 14 residues long. The V gene's germline CDR1 is SGHVS and CDR2 FNYEAQ. This CDR3 is CASSLADSPYEQYF. CDR3 coding DNA: TGTGCCAGCAGCTTGGCGGACAGCCCCTACGAGCAGTACTTC. The variable domain in full, completed from reference TRBV7-6 and TRBJ2-7, reads GAGVSQSPRYKVTKRGQDVALRCDPISGHVSLYWYRQALGQGPEFLTYFNYEAQQDKSGLPNDRFSAERPEGSISTLTIQRTEQRDSAMYRCASSLADSPYEQYFGPGTRLTVT.

The V gene is TRBV5-5, the J gene TRBJ1-5, with unresolved D. V was trimmed by 2 bases and J by 5 bases, leaving 14 bases between them. The CDR3 covers 15 residues. Per the germline V gene, CDR1 is SGHKS and CDR2 is YYEKEE (reference sequence). The CDR3 is CASSLTGSRDQPQHF. Written as DNA, the CDR3 is TGTGCCAGCAGCTTAACGGGGTCTAGGGATCAGCCCCAGCATTTT.

The V call is TRBV7-2, the J call TRBJ2-4, with a weak D call TRBD2 (5 bases). Germline lookup yields CDR1 SGHTA and CDR2 FQGNSA. V lost 0 bases and J lost 6, with 12 bases in between. This CDR3 has 15 amino acids. The CDR3 bases are TGTGCCAGCAGCTTAGCGCCTAGCAATTTAAACATTCAGTACTTC. Its protein is CASSLAPSNLNIQYF.

The rearrangement joins TRBV15 to TRBJ2-5; perhaps TRBD2 as D (5 bases). Germline-derived CDR1 and CDR2 are LNHNV and YYDKDF (reference sequence). This CDR3 region has 15 residues. Trimming stripped 0 bases from V and 5 bases from J, with 13 bases between. The CDR3 DNA reads TGTGCCACCAGCAGAGATCAGGCAAGAGGGGAGACCCAGTACTTC. Translating gives CATSRDQARGETQYF.

This clone was seen a handful of times. The chain joins TRBV7-9 to TRBJ1-2, with D possibly TRBD1 on 6 matching bases. V was shortened by 5 bases and J by 3 bases, with 16 bases between the two germline ends. Germline lookup yields CDR1 SEHNR and CDR2 FQNEAQ (reference sequence). This CDR3 comprises 15 residues. CDR3 coding DNA: TGTGCCAGCAGCCCACCGCTTACAGGGTACTATGGCTACACCTTC. Its protein is CASSPPLTGYYGYTF.

This sequence joins TRBV6-5 and TRBJ2-1, with TRBD2 matching over 7 bases. After removal of 6 bases from V and 5 bases from J, the junction contained 7 bases not matched to a gene. Per germline, CDR1 MNHEY and CDR2 SVGAGI. CDR3 length: 14 residues. The CDR3 sequence is CASRGRAGDNEQFF. The CDR3, as DNA: TGTGCCAGCAGAGGGAGGGCCGGGGACAATGAGCAGTTCTTC.

The rearrangement links TRBV18 to TRBJ2-3, with D unresolved. Germline CDR1 and CDR2: KGHSH and LQKENI. The CDR3 spans 16 residues. V lost 2 bases, J lost 2 bases, and 14 bases lay in between. The CDR3 reads CASSPGLIGHTDTQYF. The CDR3 DNA reads as TGTGCCAGCTCACCAGGGCTTATTGGCCACACAGATACGCAGTATTTT.

The gene calls are TRBV11-2 and TRBJ1-4; 8 bases align to TRBD1. The ends lost 2 bases at V and 7 bases at J; junction bases unmatched: 6. CDR1 SGHAT and CDR2 FQNNGV come from the germline V gene. The CDR3 runs 15 residues. This chain's CDR3 is CASSLIQGASEKLFF. The CDR3 DNA sequence: TGTGCCAGCAGCTTAATCCAGGGGGCTTCTGAAAAACTGTTTTTT.

This chain joins TRBV6-1 and TRBJ2-6, with 7 bases lining up with TRBD2. Germline V gene data show CDR1 as MNHNS and CDR2 as SASEGT. This CDR3 has 13 amino acids. The J segment lost 0 bases and the V segment lost 11 bases, leaving 1 base of the junction unmatched. The CDR3 loop reads CAAGDSGANVLTF. In nucleotides, the CDR3 is TGTGCCGCGGGAGACTCTGGGGCCAACGTCCTGACTTTC.

This chain uses TRBV28 with TRBJ2-7; D is perhaps TRBD2 (5 bases). Germline CDR1 MDHEN, CDR2 SYDVKM. V was cut by 6 bases and J by 4 bases, with 13 bases left in between. The CDR3 runs 13 residues. CDR3 DNA: TGTGCCAGCAGCCCGGACTCAAAATACGAGCAGTACTTC. Residues: CASSPDSKYEQYF.

The gene calls are TRBV25-1 and TRBJ1-1; D is perhaps TRBD1 (6 bases). The CDR3 has 15 amino acids. Trimming took 1 base from V and 7 from J, leaving 16 bases between them. Germline V gene data show CDR1 as MGHDK and CDR2 as SYGVNS. This CDR3 is CASSELGKGVGEAFF. CDR3 coding DNA: TGTGCCAGCAGTGAATTGGGGAAGGGGGTCGGTGAAGCTTTCTTT.

This chain uses TRBV9 with TRBJ2-1; TRBD2 matches 9 bases. V lost 2 bases, J lost 8 bases, and 2 bases stayed unmatched. The CDR3 is 13 amino acids. Per germline, CDR1 SGDLS and CDR2 YYNGEE. CDR3 in amino acids: CASSVSGSYEQFF. The CDR3 DNA follows: TGTGCCAGCAGCGTTAGCGGGAGCTATGAGCAGTTCTTC.

The chain uses TRBV27 and TRBJ2-1; possibly TRBD1 for D (6 bases). Trimming took 6 bases from V and 8 from J, leaving 17 bases between them. This CDR3 has 14 residues. CDR1 MNHEY and CDR2 SMNVEV come from the germline V gene (reference sequence). DNA of the CDR3: TGTGCCAGCAGAATACAGGGAGAGGGAGATGAGCAGTTCTTC. Translating gives CASRIQGEGDEQFF.

This rearrangement joins TRBV4-1 to TRBJ2-7; the match to TRBD2 covers 7 bases. V lost 4 bases to trimming and J lost 0 bases; unmatched junction nucleotides: 6. Germline loops: CDR1 MGHRA, CDR2 YSYEKL. The CDR3 consists of 15 residues. Here the CDR3 reads CASSPRAGTSYEQYF. CDR3 sequence (DNA): TGCGCCAGCAGCCCGAGAGCGGGGACCTCCTACGAGCAGTACTTC.

V is TRBV28 and J is TRBJ1-3, with D uncertain. V lost 6 bases, J lost 4 bases, and 10 bases lay in between. CDR3 length: 13 amino acids. Germline V lookup: CDR1 MDHEN, CDR2 SYDVKM. The DNA of the CDR3 is TGTGCCAGCAGGATAGCGGGCGGAAACACCATATATTTT. Its protein product is CASRIAGGNTIYF.

This chain links TRBV7-9 with TRBJ1-2; 8 bases agree with TRBD1. This CDR3 contains 17 residues. CDR1 and CDR2 from the germline V gene are SEHNR and FQNEAQ (reference sequence). J was trimmed by 5 bases and V by 5 bases; bases with no gene match: 16. CDR3 sequence (DNA): TGTGCCAGCAGCCCGACAGGGGCGACCAGTAACCTTTATGGCTACACCTTC. Translating gives CASSPTGATSNLYGYTF.

This clone turned up a few times. The V call is TRBV6-5, the J call TRBJ1-1; TRBD1 matches 7 bases. Germline assignment: CDR1 MNHEY and CDR2 SVGAGI. With 5 bases clipped from V and 10 bases from J, the junction kept 13 bases outside the gene matches. The CDR3 loop spans 14 amino acids. The CDR3 protein is CASSRSISTGVAFF. CDR3 sequence (DNA): TGTGCCAGCAGTCGATCCATCTCAACAGGGGTAGCTTTCTTT.

CDR3 in amino acids: CASNPLAGSETQYF. DNA for the CDR3: TGTGCCAGCAACCCACTAGCGGGAAGCGAGACCCAGTACTTC. The V gene is TRBV27, the J gene TRBJ2-5; 10 bases are shared with TRBD2. The germline V gene has CDR1 MNHEY and CDR2 SMNVEV (reference sequence). The CDR3 length is 14 residues. The trim removed 7 bases at V and 5 bases at J, leaving 7 bases unmatched.

The chain links TRBV6-1 to TRBJ1-2; D is uncertain. The CDR3 runs to 14 residues. Germline V gene data show CDR1 as MNHNS and CDR2 as SASEGT. The germline V and J ends were trimmed by 5 bases and 8 bases, with 18 bases remaining between them. DNA for the CDR3: TGTGCCAGCAGTACCCTCCAGGAGGGAAGGGGCTACACCTTC. Residues: CASSTLQEGRGYTF.

J is TRBJ2-5 and V is TRBV5-1, with D possibly being TRBD2 (5 bases). Trimming stripped 3 bases from V and 3 bases from J, with 12 bases between. The CDR3 loop spans 14 amino acids. Germline V lookup: CDR1 SGHRS, CDR2 YFSETQ. The CDR3 reads CASSSTGSEETQYF. The CDR3, as DNA: TGCGCCAGCAGCTCAACGGGAAGTGAAGAGACCCAGTACTTC.

The chain uses TRBV7-3 and TRBJ1-1; D not certain. Germline values: CDR1 SGHTA, CDR2 FQGTGA. The CDR3 has 13 amino acids. V was clipped by 6 bases and J by 2 bases, with 10 bases between them. The CDR3 region is CASSFALNTEAFF. DNA of the CDR3: TGTGCCAGCAGTTTTGCCCTAAACACTGAAGCTTTCTTT.